This T cell receptor beta chain was found in a study of CD8+ T cells in alopecia areata (dated by TCRdb to about 2018). For the study in its entirety: Treated patients were enrolled in an open-label pilot trial of oral tofacitinib, 5 to 10 mg twice daily, for moderate-to-severe alopecia areata. RNA came from the PAXgene miRNA kit for fixed scalp, the miRNeasy kit for PBMCs, and the RNeasy kit for mouse skin. TCRbeta CDR3 regions were amplified by immunoSEQ multiplex PCR with 35 Vbeta forward and 13 Jbeta reverse primers. Tofacitinib was given for 6 to 18 months, followed by 6 months of follow-up off drug to assess delayed response and recurrence. Biopsies were taken from tofacitinib-treated patients at baseline and again at 4 and 24 weeks into treatment, and several of those patients also had a later scalp biopsy. The SALT score, which quantifies the percentage of affected scalp surface area, was used to measure disease severity in treated patients. Scalp clonality was compared across normal scalp (n=4), patchy alopecia areata scalp (n=8), and alopecia totalis/universalis scalp (n=8). High-throughput TCRbeta sequencing was used to examine T cell clonal expansion in alopecia areata in both the C3H/HeJ mouse model and human patients. Human TCRbeta sequencing covered scalp tissue and sorted CD4+ and CD8+ peripheral blood T cells from patchy and totalis/universalis alopecia areata patients and healthy controls. Study-level results and caveats: Tofacitinib significantly decreased scalp clonality and the number of expanded CD8+ clones among the top 100 scalp clones. Scalp TCR repertoire analysis is complicated because resident alphabeta T cells in normal human skin are also sequenced, whereas mouse skin is dominated by gammadelta T cells. Lesional scalp, especially in alopecia totalis/universalis, showed higher clonality and more expanded CD8+ clones than normal scalp, suggesting antigenic drive. Because the treated cohort was small and had just a single nonresponder, larger studies are needed to establish links between baseline CD8+ expansion and response. Many expanded lesional clones were found to persist in scalp and blood during tofacitinib treatment, and relapse after treatment cessation may be partly explained by this persistence. Shared TCR sequences between patients were less evident than in mice, which may be partly attributable to HLA diversity in the patient population.

With regard to this clone: The specificity of this receptor is unknown. There are no base qualities to consult, and no much larger clone falls within one base.

Trimming removed 1 base from V and 8 bases from J, leaving 17 bases between the germline ends. The CDR3 spans 15 residues, from the cysteine through the phenylalanine. Of the read, only the CDR3 DNA is kept; its 45 bases are in frame from base 1. The germline V gene (reference sequence) gives CDR1 as SEHNR and CDR2 as FQNEAQ. The time point label, as the study defines it: 24 weeks on oral tofacitinib. The label giving this sample's treatment or condition can be read as: oral pan-JAK inhibitor, 5-10 mg twice daily. Lesional scalp punch biopsies and peripheral blood were obtained from alopecia areata patients. PBMCs were isolated by density centrifugation and stained for CD3, CD4 and CD8, and CD4+ and CD8+ T cells were sorted on a FACSAria. Library preparation employed the immunoSEQ multiplex PCR assay. To provide template for TCR sequencing, every sample had RNA extracted and reverse transcribed into cDNA. First-strand cDNA was synthesized with SuperScript III using a 2:1 mix of oligo-dT and random hexamers. A synthetic immune receptor repertoire was used to measure amplification bias, and any remaining bias was corrected computationally. As for how the authors treated the data: Raw reads were preprocessed to remove errors, and CDR3 was defined by IMGT conventions from the conserved cysteine to phenylalanine. Clonality was computed by normalizing Shannon entropy by log2 of the number of productive unique TCRs and subtracting the result from 1. Whether each scalp clone was CD4 or CD8 was inferred by checking scalp TCRbeta sequences against the CD4 and CD8 repertoires from sorted blood. What TCRdb holds here is the immuneACCESS table cut down to in-frame rearrangements. Part of the clones is not present; checked against another copy, under half of the missing clones reflect an unresolved V gene, and the others are unexplained. V, J and clone size derive from that table, while D and trimming were established from the DNA sequence. The sample table shows around 100,000 clones, and 45% to 65% are seen once. The top ten constitute about 3.2% of the sample.

The source of this sequence is a human donor with alopecia areata. The rearranged segments are TRBV7-9 and TRBJ1-1; the D gene is perhaps TRBD1, on 5 matching bases. This sample comprised CD4+ T cells sorted from blood, obtained at week 24, from a patient treated with tofacitinib. The bases read TGTGCCAGCAGCTTAGGAGGCATATTCCAGGGAGAAGCTTTCTTT. It encodes CASSLGGIFQGEAFF.